Presented here are 26 T cell receptor beta chains from one specimen sequenced in a study of blood T cells in healthy people across ages. Using a J-beta primer mix together with a sample-barcoded 5' primer, a second PCR was run for about 6 to 12 cycles. Using its own MiXCR run on the 5' RACE reads, TCRdb lists one record per CDR3 protein. The table shows about 1.5 million distinct CDR3 sequences, with 42% occurring only once. Sequenced input: blood. Receptor source: a woman between 18 and 29 years old in good health.

The V call is TRBV6-2 or TRBV6-3, the J call TRBJ2-7, with 8 bases aligning to TRBD2. The germline V gene has CDR1 MNHEY and CDR2 SVGEGT. The V and J ends lost 8 bases and 7 bases, in that order; junction bases with no gene match: 10. The CDR3 sequence is 13 residues long. The CDR3 reads CASRNPGGHEQYF. The CDR3 DNA is TGTGCCAGCCGCAACCCGGGGGGGCATGAGCAGTACTTC.

This clonotype was counted ten times or more. As DNA, the CDR3 is TGTGCCAGCAGCTTAGGACGCGGAGGATACAATGAGCAGTTCTTC. It is translated as CASSLGRGGYNEQFF. The chain combines TRBV7-2 with TRBJ2-1; D possibly corresponds to TRBD2 (5 bases). CDR1 is SGHTA, CDR2 FQGNSA, per germline. The CDR3 is made up of 15 amino acids. V was shortened by 1 base and J by 4 bases, with 11 bases between the two germline ends.

This clonotype occurred many times. The rearrangement links TRBV3-1 to TRBJ2-7; D is ambiguous. The CDR3 is 15 amino acids. Germline-derived CDR1 and CDR2 are LGHDT and YNNKEL (reference sequence). The V end was cut by 6 bases, the J end by 2 bases, with 17 bases between. The CDR3 DNA sequence: TGTGCCAGCAGTCGACTTGGCGCTACAACCTACGAGCAGTACTTC. It is translated as CASSRLGATTYEQYF.

This clonotype was found a few times. The chain carries TRBV18 and TRBJ2-5; D remains unclear. Between the trimmed V and J ends, which lost 3 bases and 0 bases, there was a span of 5 bases. This CDR3 has 13 amino acids. Looked up from germline, CDR1 is KGHSH and CDR2 is LQKENI. The CDR3 coding sequence is TGTGCCAGCTCACCGAACGACCAAGAGACCCAGTACTTC. Its translation: CASSPNDQETQYF.

The chain joins TRBV7-2 to TRBJ2-1; no clear D gene. Germline loops: CDR1 SGHTA, CDR2 FQGNSA. The CDR3 length is 12 residues. Between the trimmed V and J ends, which lost 1 base and 13 bases, there was a span of 11 bases. CDR3 DNA: TGTGCCAGCAGCTTAGGAATAACTTATCAGTTCTTC. Translated: CASSLGITYQFF.

The chain is built from TRBV20-1 and TRBJ1-2; D may be TRBD1 (6 bases). V was shortened by 0 bases and J by 1 base, with 9 bases between the two germline ends. There are 14 residues in the CDR3. Germline CDR1 reads DFQATT; CDR2 reads SNEGSKA (reference sequence). The CDR3 reads CSARERGFNYGYTF. As DNA, the CDR3 is TGCAGTGCTAGAGAAAGGGGGTTTAACTATGGCTACACCTTC.

This clonotype was recorded once. This chain connects TRBV2 to TRBJ1-4, with no clear D. V lost 1 base and J lost 4, with 7 bases in between. The CDR3 is 14 amino acids. Germline assignment: CDR1 SNHLY and CDR2 FYNNEI. The CDR3, as DNA: TGTGCCAGCAGTGAAGACAGTTATAATGAAAAACTGTTTTTT. Translating gives CASSEDSYNEKLFF.

This rearrangement joins TRBV12-3 or TRBV12-4 to TRBJ1-5; 8 bases line up with TRBD1. The CDR3 covers 17 residues. With 8 bases clipped from V and 0 bases from J, the junction kept 12 bases outside the gene matches. CDR3 residues: CASGIPGQEYSNQPQHF. The CDR3 nucleotides are TGTGCCAGCGGCATTCCGGGACAGGAATATAGCAATCAGCCCCAGCATTTT.

The chain has TRBV6-1 and TRBJ2-1, with D possibly being TRBD1 or TRBD2 (5 bases each). Germline V gene sequence: CDR1 MNHNS, CDR2 SASEGT. The CDR3 is 15 amino acids. The CDR3: CAVKGWTGAYNEQFF. DNA of the CDR3: TGTGCAGTCAAGGGTTGGACTGGGGCGTACAATGAGCAGTTCTTC.

This clonotype was seen only a few times. The chain carries TRBV2 and TRBJ2-3, with TRBD1 as a possible D gene (5 bases). V was cut by 8 bases and J by 3 bases, with 21 bases left in between. The CDR3 is 16 amino acids. CDR1 and CDR2 from the germline V gene are SNHLY and FYNNEI. This CDR3 reads CASRRIGAVATDTQYF. In DNA form, the CDR3 reads TGTGCCAGCCGACGAATAGGGGCCGTTGCTACAGATACGCAGTATTTT.

A single count supports this clonotype. A junction end diverges from the germline sequence, so it may reflect a read error. This chain links TRBV5-1 with TRBJ2-5; TRBD2 aligns across 11 bases. CDR3 length: 17 residues. Germline V lookup: CDR1 SGHRS, CDR2 YFSETQ. DNA for the CDR3: TGCGACAGCAGCTCCAAGACTAGCGGGGCCTCCTGGGAGACCCAGTACTTC. Its translation is CDSSSKTSGASWETQYF. Full variable domain (missing parts from reference TRBV5-1 and TRBJ2-5): KAGVTQTPRYLIKTRGQQVTLSCSPISGHRSVSWYQQTPGQGLQFLFEYFSETQRNKGNFPGRFSGRQFSNSRSEMNVSTLELGDSALYLCDSSSKTSGASWETQYFGPGTRLLVL.

This clonotype has a handful of counts. The rearrangement links TRBV7-9 to TRBJ1-1; D call uncertain. V shed 3 bases and J shed 5 bases, with 16 bases lying between them. This CDR3 contains 15 residues. Germline assignment: CDR1 SEHNR and CDR2 FQNEAQ (reference sequence). This chain's CDR3 is CASSLGRGSGTEAFF. The DNA of the CDR3 is TGTGCCAGCAGCTTGGGTCGCGGATCGGGAACTGAAGCTTTCTTT.

In this sample, this clonotype turned up many times. This chain links TRBV7-9 with TRBJ1-1; possible D gene TRBD1, 5 bases. In germline, CDR1 is SEHNR, CDR2 FQNEAQ (reference sequence). CDR3 size: 14 residues. V was pared by 3 bases and J by 0 bases, with 8 bases between. The CDR3 DNA follows: TGTGCCAGCAGCTTGGGCAGGGTGAACACTGAAGCTTTCTTT. Amino acids: CASSLGRVNTEAFF.

The table lists this clonotype with a few counts. The genes are TRBV27 and TRBJ1-5; TRBD1 agrees at 7 bases. CDR3 length: 14 amino acids. V lost 3 bases, J lost 5 bases, and 4 bases stayed unmatched. Germline CDR1 is MNHEY and CDR2 is SMNVEV (reference sequence). The CDR3 protein is CASSFRQGDQPQHF. The DNA for the CDR3 is TGTGCCAGCAGTTTCAGACAGGGAGATCAGCCCCAGCATTTT.

This clonotype was recorded a few times. J is TRBJ2-5 and V is TRBV20-1; D remains unclear. Germline V gives CDR1 DFQATT, CDR2 SNEGSKA (reference sequence). The CDR3 has 14 amino acids. The ends were cut back, 3 bases at V and 0 bases at J, with 11 bases in the middle. The CDR3: CSASGPKYQETQYF. The CDR3 bases are TGCAGTGCTAGCGGTCCAAAGTACCAAGAGACCCAGTACTTC.

This chain joins TRBV4-2 and TRBJ1-1; possibly TRBD1 for D (6 bases). The CDR3 has 14 residues. V was pared by 0 bases and J by 10 bases, with 15 bases between. Germline values: CDR1 LGHNA, CDR2 YNFKEQ. CDR3 loop: CASSQDQQGSRAFF. The CDR3 coding sequence is TGTGCCAGCAGCCAAGATCAACAGGGATCGAGAGCTTTCTTT.

This clonotype was recorded a few times. A much larger clone differs by one base, so this may be a read error. The V and J genes are TRBV27 and TRBJ2-1, with a weak D call TRBD1 (5 bases). The V and J ends lost 5 bases and 6 bases respectively, with 14 bases between them. The CDR3 is 14 amino acids. From germline, CDR1 is MNHEY and CDR2 SMNVEV (reference sequence). The CDR3 loop reads CASSVLGQGNEQFF. The CDR3, as DNA: TGTGCCAGCAGTGTCCTAGGGCAGGGCAATGAGCAGTTCTTC.

The chain is built from TRBV3-1 and TRBJ2-5, with D possibly being TRBD2 (6 bases). The CDR3 runs 15 residues. CDR1 is LGHDT, CDR2 YNNKEL, per germline (reference sequence). V was cut by 4 bases and J by 11 bases, with 23 bases left in between. CDR3 coding DNA: TGTGCCAGCAGCCTAATGCCCGGGAGCTACAATGAGCAGTACTTC. Residues: CASSLMPGSYNEQYF.

This chain links TRBV5-1 with TRBJ2-3, with a possible D match to TRBD1 (6 bases). This CDR3 comprises 15 residues. V lost 0 bases and J 0 bases, leaving 8 bases between the germline ends. The germline V gene has CDR1 SGHRS and CDR2 YFSETQ. Here the CDR3 reads CASSLETGSTDTQYF. The CDR3 DNA reads as TGCGCCAGCAGCTTGGAAACAGGGAGCACAGATACGCAGTATTTT.

This chain connects TRBV9 to TRBJ2-4, with TRBD1 matching over 7 bases. The DNA end lines up better with TRBJ2-7; the J call may be wrong. This CDR3 is built from 15 residues. The germline gives CDR1 SGDLS, CDR2 YYNGEE. CDR3 protein: CASSVGQGPLYEQYF. The CDR3 DNA sequence: TGTGCCAGCAGCGTAGGACAGGGCCCCCTCTACGAGCAGTACTTC.

This clonotype was recorded at least ten times. V gene TRBV7-9 combines with J gene TRBJ2-7; 7 bases fit TRBD2. This CDR3 comprises 16 residues. Germline CDR1 is SEHNR and CDR2 is FQNEAQ (reference sequence). V gave up 1 base and J gave up 2 bases; unmatched junction bases: 8. CDR3 bases: TGTGCCAGCAGCTTAGTCGAGGCGGGAGACCCCTACGAGCAGTACTTC. The encoded protein is CASSLVEAGDPYEQYF.

The chain is built from TRBV5-1 and TRBJ1-1; D unresolved. Trimming left V 0 bases short and J 8 bases short, with 8 bases between. CDR1 SGHRS and CDR2 YFSETQ come from the germline V gene. The CDR3 contains 12 residues. CDR3 coding DNA: TGCGCCAGCAGCTTGGTTGGCAGGGAAGCTTTCTTT. It codes for CASSLVGREAFF.

This clonotype was seen a handful of times. V is TRBV20-1 and J is TRBJ2-7; 12 positions agree with TRBD2. The CDR3 consists of 15 residues. After removal of 5 bases from V and 5 bases from J, the junction contained 10 bases not matched to a gene. Germline V lookup: CDR1 DFQATT, CDR2 SNEGSKA (reference sequence). The CDR3 DNA reads TGCAGTGCTGTCGGGCGGACTAGCGGGGTGAACGAGCAGTACTTC. Protein sequence: CSAVGRTSGVNEQYF.

This clonotype has more than one count but fewer than ten. The gene calls are TRBV9 and TRBJ2-1; TRBD2 aligns across 7 bases. Per germline, CDR1 SGDLS and CDR2 YYNGEE. The CDR3 has 15 residues. V lost 4 bases and J lost 8; bases outside the gene matches: 12. CDR3 nucleotides: TGTGCCAGCAGCCTGGGGAGCGGGGTTGGTGATGAGCAGTTCTTC. It encodes CASSLGSGVGDEQFF.

The J gene is TRBJ2-3, the V gene TRBV5-1, with 9 bases matching TRBD2. The ends lost 4 bases at V and 1 base at J; junction bases unmatched: 10. The germline V gene encodes CDR1 SGHRS and CDR2 YFSETQ. CDR3 length: 17 residues. The CDR3 region has the DNA TGCGCCAGCAGCGGGAGCGGGGGGCGGGCTGGCACAGATACGCAGTATTTT. Translating it yields CASSGSGGRAGTDTQYF.

This clonotype was seen a few times. This chain uses TRBV12-3 or TRBV12-4 with TRBJ2-7, with TRBD1 identical over 11 bases. This CDR3 comprises 16 residues. V shed 5 bases, J shed 5 bases, and the junction held 11 bases outside the gene matches. In DNA form, the CDR3 reads TGTGCCAGCAGTCCTCCTGGACAGGGGGCGCTACACGAGCAGTACTTC. Its protein product is CASSPPGQGALHEQYF.